This T cell receptor (beta chain) comes out of a study of shared clonotypes between healthy human individuals. Study overall: CD8 memory received one plate per donor, CD8 naive two, CD4 memory three and CD4 naive three. Study-wide results and limits: Among the subsets, naive ones generally showed larger estimated richness than memory ones. Represented diversity (both genetic and exposure-history) was limited by the small number of donors.

V lost 3 bases to trimming and J lost 2 bases; unmatched junction nucleotides: 6. This CDR3 is built from 16 residues. Germline-derived CDR1 and CDR2 are LNHNV and YYDKDF (reference sequence). As regards this clone: Its antigen remains unknown.

The authors split each subset's genomic DNA evenly across several immunoSEQ plates. Profiled with immunoSEQ multiplex PCR; TCRdb holds only in-frame clones, not every one. Of roughly 700,000 clones in the sample, less than 85% were seen once. This TCR was recovered from a woman under 40 in good health. The sequenced sample was memory CD4+ T cells sorted from blood. Subset in this sample: CD45RA-negative fraction. The genes are TRBV15 and TRBJ2-5; 10 bases are shared with TRBD2. CDR3 sequence (DNA): TGTGCCACCAGCAGCTCCGTAGCGGGAGGACAAGAGACCCAGTACTTC. Its translation is CATSSSVAGGQETQYF.